The clone carrying this T cell receptor (beta chain) has a count of ten or more. This specimen belongs to a study of Graves' ophthalmopathy and Graves' hyperthyroidism. Clinical symptoms, serum thyroxine, TRAb, thyroid ultrasound and orbital computed tomography were relied on for diagnosis. There are 15 residues in the CDR3. With 6 bases removed from V and 6 bases from J, the gap between germline ends came to 23 bases. The germline gives CDR1 SQVTM, CDR2 ANQGSEA. Scientists amplified the TCR beta CDR3 regions from RNA transcripts. HTBI primers served in a first-round RT-PCR, which a second-round multiplex PCR followed. One entry per CDR3 protein, called by TCRdb with MiXCR from the multiplex PCR reads. The sample records roughly 500,000 distinct CDR3 sequences, roughly 14% being singletons.

Sequenced material: blood. This clonotype was obtained from a woman between 25 and 40 years old with Graves' ophthalmopathy. The chain recombines TRBV29-1 with TRBJ1-2, with no clear D. In DNA, the CDR3 is TGCAGCGTCGACGAGGGTTGGAGGCTGGGTCATGGCTACACCTTC. Its translation is CSVDEGWRLGHGYTF.